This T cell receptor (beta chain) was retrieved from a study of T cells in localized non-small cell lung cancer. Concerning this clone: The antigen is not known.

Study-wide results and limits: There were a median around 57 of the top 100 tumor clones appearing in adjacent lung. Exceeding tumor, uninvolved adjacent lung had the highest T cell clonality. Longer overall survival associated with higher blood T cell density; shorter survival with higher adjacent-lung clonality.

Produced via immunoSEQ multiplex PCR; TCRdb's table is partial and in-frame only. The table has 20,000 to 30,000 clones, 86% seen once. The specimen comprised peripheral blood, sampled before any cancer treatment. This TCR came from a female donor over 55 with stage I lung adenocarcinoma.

CDR3 bases: TGTGCCAGCAGTAGGGCGGCTAGTAACACTGAAGCTTTCTTT. Translating it yields CASSRAASNTEAFF. The V gene is TRBV6-5, the J gene TRBJ1-1; no firm D call. In germline, CDR1 is MNHEY, CDR2 SVGAGI. Trimming stripped 5 bases from V and 2 bases from J, with 12 bases between. This CDR3 is 14 amino acids long.